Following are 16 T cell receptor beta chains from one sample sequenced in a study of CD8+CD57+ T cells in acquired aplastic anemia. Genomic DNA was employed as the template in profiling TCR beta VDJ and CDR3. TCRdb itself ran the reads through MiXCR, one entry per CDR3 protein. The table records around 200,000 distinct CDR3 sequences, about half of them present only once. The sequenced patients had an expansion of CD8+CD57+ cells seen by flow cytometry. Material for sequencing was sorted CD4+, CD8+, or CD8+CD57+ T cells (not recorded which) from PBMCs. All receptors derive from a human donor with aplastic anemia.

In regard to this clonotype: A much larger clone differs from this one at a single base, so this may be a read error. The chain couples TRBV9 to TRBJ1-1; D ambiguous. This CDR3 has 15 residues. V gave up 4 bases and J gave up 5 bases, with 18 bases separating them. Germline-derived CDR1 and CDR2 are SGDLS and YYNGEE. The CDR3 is CASSRTKIGRTEAFF. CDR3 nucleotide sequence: TGTGCCAGCAGCCGAACCAAGATAGGGAGGACTGAAGCTTTCTTT.

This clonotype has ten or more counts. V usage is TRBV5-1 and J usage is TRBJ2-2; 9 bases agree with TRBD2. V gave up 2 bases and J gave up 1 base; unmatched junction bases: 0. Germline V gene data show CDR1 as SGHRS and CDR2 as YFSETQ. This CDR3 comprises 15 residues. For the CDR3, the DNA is TGCGCCAGCAGCTTTAGCGGGGGGAACACCGGGGAGCTGTTTTTT. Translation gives CASSFSGGNTGELFF.

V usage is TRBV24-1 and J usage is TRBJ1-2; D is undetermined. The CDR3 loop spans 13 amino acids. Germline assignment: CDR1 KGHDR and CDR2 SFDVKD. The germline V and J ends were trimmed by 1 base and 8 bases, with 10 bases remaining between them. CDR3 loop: CATSDFAGIGYTF. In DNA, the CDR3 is TGTGCCACCAGTGATTTCGCGGGGATAGGCTACACCTTC.

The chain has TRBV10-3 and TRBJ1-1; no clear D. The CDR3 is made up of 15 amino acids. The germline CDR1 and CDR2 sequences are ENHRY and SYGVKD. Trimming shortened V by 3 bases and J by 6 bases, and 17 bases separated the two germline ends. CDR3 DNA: TGTGCCATCAGTGACCCAAACTCCGGTATCCCTGAAGCTTTCTTT. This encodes CAISDPNSGIPEAFF.

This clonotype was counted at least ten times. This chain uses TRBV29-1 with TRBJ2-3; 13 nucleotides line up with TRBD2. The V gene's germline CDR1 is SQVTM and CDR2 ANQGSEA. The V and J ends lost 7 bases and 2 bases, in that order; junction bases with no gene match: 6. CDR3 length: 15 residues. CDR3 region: CSARGTSGTTDTQYF. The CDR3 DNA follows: TGCAGCGCCCGGGGGACTAGCGGGACCACAGATACGCAGTATTTT.

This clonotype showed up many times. CDR3 sequence reads: CASEEGVADQPQHF. In nucleotides, the CDR3 is TGTGCCAGCGAGGAGGGGGTCGCGGATCAGCCCCAGCATTTT. The chain links TRBV5-5 to TRBJ1-5, with TRBD1 as a possible D gene (6 bases). There are 14 residues in the CDR3. V lost 7 bases to trimming and J lost 5 bases, with 16 bases between them. Germline V gives CDR1 SGHKS, CDR2 YYEKEE (reference sequence).

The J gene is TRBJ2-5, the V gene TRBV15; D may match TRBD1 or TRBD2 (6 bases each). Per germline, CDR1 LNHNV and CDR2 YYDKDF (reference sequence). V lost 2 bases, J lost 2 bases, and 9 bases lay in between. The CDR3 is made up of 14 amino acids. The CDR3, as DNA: TGTGCCACCAGCAGAAGGGGGGAACAAGAGACCCAGTACTTC. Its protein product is CATSRRGEQETQYF.

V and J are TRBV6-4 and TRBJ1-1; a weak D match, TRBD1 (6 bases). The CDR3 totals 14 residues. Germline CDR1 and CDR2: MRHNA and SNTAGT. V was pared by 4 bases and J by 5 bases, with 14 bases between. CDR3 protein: CASSVPQGRTEAFF. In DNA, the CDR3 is TGTGCCAGCAGTGTACCCCAGGGGCGGACTGAAGCTTTCTTT.

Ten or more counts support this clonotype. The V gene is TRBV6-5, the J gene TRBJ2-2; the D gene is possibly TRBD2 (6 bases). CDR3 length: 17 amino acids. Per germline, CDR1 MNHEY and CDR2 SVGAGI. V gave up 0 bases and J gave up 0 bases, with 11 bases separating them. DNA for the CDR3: TGTGCCAGCAGTTACTCGGGATGGGGGGCGAACACCGGGGAGCTGTTTTTT. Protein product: CASSYSGWGANTGELFF.

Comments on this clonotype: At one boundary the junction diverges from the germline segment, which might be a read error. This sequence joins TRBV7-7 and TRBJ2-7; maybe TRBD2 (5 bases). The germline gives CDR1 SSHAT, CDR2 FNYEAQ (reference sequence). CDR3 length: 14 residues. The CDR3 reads CASSLGVGQYEQYF. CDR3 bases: TGTGCTAGCAGCCTCGGGGTAGGGCAATACGAGCAGTACTTC.

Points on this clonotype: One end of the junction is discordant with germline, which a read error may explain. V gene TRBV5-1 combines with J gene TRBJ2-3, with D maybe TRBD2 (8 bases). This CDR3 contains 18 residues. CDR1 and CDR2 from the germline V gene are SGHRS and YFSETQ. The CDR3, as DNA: TGCGCCAGCAGCCAAGGGCCTAGCGGGCTCGAAGGGACAGATACGCAGTGTTTT. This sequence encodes CASSQGPSGLEGTDTQCF.

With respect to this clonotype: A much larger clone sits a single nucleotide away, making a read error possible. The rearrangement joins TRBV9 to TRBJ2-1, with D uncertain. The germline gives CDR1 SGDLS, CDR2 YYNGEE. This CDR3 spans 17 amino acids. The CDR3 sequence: CASSVGDTRDYKNEQLF. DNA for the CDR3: TGTGCCAGCAGCGTAGGAGATACCCGTGATTACAAAAATGAGCAGCTCTTC.

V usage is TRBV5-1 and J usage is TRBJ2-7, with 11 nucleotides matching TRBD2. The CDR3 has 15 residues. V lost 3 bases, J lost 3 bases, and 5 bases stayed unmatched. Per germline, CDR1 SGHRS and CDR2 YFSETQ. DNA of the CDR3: TGCGCCAGCAGCTCCACTAGCGGGAGATTCTACGAGCAGTACTTC. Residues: CASSSTSGRFYEQYF.

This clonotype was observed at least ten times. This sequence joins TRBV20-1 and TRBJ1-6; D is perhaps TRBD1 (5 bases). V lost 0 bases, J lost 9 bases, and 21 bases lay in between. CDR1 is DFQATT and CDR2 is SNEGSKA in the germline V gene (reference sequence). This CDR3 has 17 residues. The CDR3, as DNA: TGCAGTGCTAGAGATTGGCAGTCCAGGGTTCAGCGTTCACCCCTCCACTTT. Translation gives CSARDWQSRVQRSPLHF.

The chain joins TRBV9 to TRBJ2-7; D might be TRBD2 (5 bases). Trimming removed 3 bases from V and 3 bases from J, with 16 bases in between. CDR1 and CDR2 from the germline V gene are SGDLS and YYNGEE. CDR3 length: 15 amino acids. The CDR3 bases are TGTGCCAGCAGCGAAGCGGCAGGACTGATCTACGAGCAGTACTTC. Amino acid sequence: CASSEAAGLIYEQYF.

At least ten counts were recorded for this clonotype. The CDR3: CSVLGLAGGEGGEQYF. The CDR3, as DNA: TGCAGCGTTCTTGGACTAGCGGGAGGAGAGGGGGGCGAGCAGTACTTC. V is TRBV29-1 and J is TRBJ2-7, with 14 bases fitting TRBD2. Trimming at V came to 5 bases and at J to 6 bases, leaving 12 bases not matched to a gene. The germline V gene encodes CDR1 SQVTM and CDR2 ANQGSEA. The CDR3 is made up of 16 amino acids.